This TCR beta chain was captured in a study of T cells in tumors after PD-1 blockade. Study in general: Some patients also took daily vismodegib 150 mg during anti-PD-1 treatment.

The CDR3 length is 13 residues. Trimming took 5 bases from V and 7 from J, leaving 15 bases between them. Germline CDR1 is GTSNPN and CDR2 is SVGIG (reference sequence). Generated by immunoSEQ multiplex PCR, the TCRdb table keeps only in-frame clones and is missing some. The sample gives roughly 5,400 clones, approximately 78% of which show up once; more than 40% is in the top ten. Material: PBMCs, obtained after anti-PD-1 therapy. This receptor was taken from a human donor with advanced basal cell or squamous cell carcinoma (not recorded which). The chain links TRBV30 to TRBJ1-3; unclear D gene. The CDR3 is CAWGVSLGNTIYF. The CDR3 nucleotides read TGTGCCTGGGGAGTATCACTTGGGAACACCATATATTTT.